The next 4 T cell receptor beta chains were all read from a single sample in a study of blood T cell repertoires in COVID-19. Method: immunoSEQ multiplex PCR; TCRdb's copy keeps in-frame clones and lacks some. The table has roughly 200,000 clones, roughly 80% seen once; the top ten hold about 10%. Sequenced input: peripheral blood. The receptors stem from a woman at least 80 years old with COVID-19, enrolled during active disease.

V gene TRBV14 combines with J gene TRBJ1-6; 8 nucleotides match TRBD1. The CDR3 is made up of 15 amino acids. With 5 bases clipped from V and 2 bases from J, the junction kept 2 bases outside the gene matches. Germline CDR1 reads SGHDN; CDR2 reads FVKESK. The CDR3 here is CASSLDRAYNSPLHF. For the CDR3, the DNA is TGTGCCAGCAGCTTGGACAGGGCCTATAATTCACCCCTCCACTTT.

J is TRBJ1-5 and V is TRBV7-2; possibly TRBD1 for D (6 bases). Trimming took off 5 bases at V and 0 bases at J, with 14 bases between the two ends. The CDR3 consists of 16 residues. Germline lookup yields CDR1 SGHTA and CDR2 FQGNSA. Written as DNA, the CDR3 is TGTGCCAGCAGCCTTCAGGGGCCCTATAGCAATCAGCCCCAGCATTTT. It encodes CASSLQGPYSNQPQHF.

The chain is built from TRBV7-2 and TRBJ2-3; 9 bases line up with TRBD2. Unmatched junction bases numbered 8, after V lost 3 bases and J lost 4 bases. The CDR3 extends over 16 amino acids. CDR1 SGHTA and CDR2 FQGNSA come from the germline V gene. CDR3 sequence (DNA): TGTGCCAGCAGCTTTGTCGGCGGGGGGGCCGCAGATACGCAGTATTTT. The encoded protein is CASSFVGGGAADTQYF.

The chain has TRBV21-1 and TRBJ1-1; no DNA check was done on the table's D call, TRBD1. TRBV21-1 is noted as a pseudogene. The CDR3 runs to 17 residues. The CDR3 loop is CASRGQGRVELNTEAFF. The DNA for the CDR3 is TGTGCCAGCAGGGGTCAGGGGCGCGTAGAATTGAACACTGAAGCTTTCTTT.